This TCR beta chain was sequenced in a study of T-cell memory formation after mild COVID-19 (dated by TCRdb to about 2021). Regarding the study in general: TCR sequence clusters from the two donors were found to be largely donor specific. The cohort comprised two young, previously healthy adult volunteers, one female and one male. Longitudinal TCRalpha and TCRbeta repertoire sequencing tracked T-cell clones expanding and contracting after mild COVID-19 in a couple of donors. What the work shows at the level of the full study, not this receptor alone: From day 15 to 85, contracting clones showed balanced CD4/CD8 phenotypes, whereas a second wave of clones that expanded from day 15 to 37 leaned towards CD4+. The study included only a couple of mild cases, and larger cohorts that include severe cases with pre-infection samples were judged to be necessary. Contracting CD4+ clones were found mainly in CM and EM memory subsets, while CD8+ clones were enriched in EMRA. The second-wave clones that peaked on day 37 were not confirmed to be SARS-CoV-2 specific. Some responding clones were found in pre-infection memory, which suggests that pre-existing cross-reactive memory T cells took part in the SARS-CoV-2 response.

Ficoll-Paque density gradient centrifugation was used to isolate PBMCs. The count of this clonotype is one. Its antigen remains unidentified. The conserved closing phenylalanine or tryptophan is absent in this CDR3, likely reflecting a read error. The listed sequencing device is Illumina NovaSeq 6000. Using 5'RACE with constant-segment primers, TCRalpha and TCRbeta cDNA libraries were constructed, with sample barcodes and unique molecular identifiers added in the process. RNA was extracted from every sample with Trizol reagent. The libraries were amplified in two PCR steps, and the second step added a second sample barcode and Illumina TruSeq adapters. Libraries were sequenced on an Illumina NovaSeq with 2 x 150 bp paired-end reads. The paper's data handling went like this. The reads were demultiplexed and collapsed into UMI-guided consensus sequences using migec v1.2.7. Using mixcr v2.1.11, the UMI consensuses were aligned to TRA and TRB V and J templates and assembled into clonotypes. Expanded or contracted clonotypes were those called significant by both edgeR and NoisET, with noise models trained on biological replicates. For edgeR calls, the cutoffs were a false discovery rate-adjusted p below 0.01 and a log2 fold-change threshold of 1. As an exploratory analysis of dynamics, max-normalized trajectories of the 1000 most abundant clonotypes were examined with PCA combined with hierarchical clustering. The CD4 or CD8 phenotype of responding clones was assigned using the separately sequenced CD4+ and CD8+ repertoires. TCRdb handled the public reads itself, with Q25 trimming in fastp and clone calling in MiXCR, and kept productive beta chains. One record per CDR3 amino acid sequence lists the most common genes and DNA. These V and J calls are TCRdb output, not the study's own analysis. This sample comprises about 140,000 distinct CDR3 sequences, approximately 25% of them detected only once. The ten largest account for roughly 25% of the sample.

Sample: PBMCs or a T cell subset sorted from them (not recorded which). This clonotype was sampled from an adult woman who had mild COVID-19 (a few samples of this study predate the infection). The sample titles of this study are shuffled in the database, so cell type and time point are left out; the donor was told from shared clones.

CDR3 reads: CATSRRGVGDTEAFI. Read as DNA, the sequence is TGTGCCACCAGCAGAAGGGGGGTTGGGGACACTGAAGCTTTCATT. This chain is built from TRBV15 and TRBJ1-1; TRBD1 might be the D gene, on 6 matching bases. V is pared back by 2 bases and J by 3 bases, with 13 bases lying between the germline termini. The CDR3 is 15 residues long, counting both termini. The sequence is cut down to CDR3 DNA, 45 bases in frame from base 1. CDR1 is given as LNHNV and CDR2 as YYDKDF, both from the germline V gene (reference sequence).